The next 29 T cell receptor beta chains were all read from a single sample in a study of T cells after somatic rescue of genetic block. Data came from immunoSEQ multiplex PCR; TCRdb stores just in-frame clones and leaves some out. The profile shows more than 70,000 clones, 85% to 90% of them singletons. Sequenced input: peripheral blood mononuclear cells (PBMCs). The receptors come from a woman aged 18-29 years.

The chain employs TRBV11-3 and TRBJ2-1, with 11 bases aligning to TRBD2. The CDR3 is made up of 16 amino acids. The germline gives CDR1 SGHNT, CDR2 YENEEA. The V segment lost 5 bases and the J segment 4 bases; nucleotides outside the gene matches: 7. The CDR3 here is CASSVTGTSGYNEQFF. CDR3 coding DNA: TGTGCCAGCAGCGTTACAGGGACTAGCGGATACAATGAGCAGTTCTTC. The entire variable domain, with the rest obtained from reference TRBV11-3 and TRBJ2-1, is as follows: EAGVVQSPRYKIIEKKQPVAFWCNPISGHNTLYWYLQNLGQGPELLIRYENEEAVDDSQLPKDRFSAERLKGVDSTLKIQPAELGDSAVYLCASSVTGTSGYNEQFFGPGTRLTVL.

The rearrangement links TRBV19 to TRBJ2-4, with TRBD2 as a possible D gene (6 bases). Trimming removed 6 bases from V and 0 bases from J, with 24 bases in between. CDR3 length: 19 amino acids. Germline values: CDR1 LNHDA, CDR2 SQIVND (reference sequence). The CDR3 bases are TGTGCCAGTAGCATACCAACCGGGACTGGAGGGGAAGCCAAAAACATTCAGTACTTC. Translating it yields CASSIPTGTGGEAKNIQYF.

The chain uses TRBV7-9 and TRBJ2-2, with D possibly TRBD2 on 5 matching bases. V lost 7 bases and J 0 bases, leaving 18 bases between the germline ends. This CDR3 is 17 amino acids long. CDR1 and CDR2 from the germline V gene are SEHNR and FQNEAQ (reference sequence). Here the CDR3 reads CASTDPSRGPNTGELFF. CDR3 nucleotides: TGTGCCAGCACCGACCCTTCGCGAGGGCCGAACACCGGGGAGCTGTTTTTT.

This clone has only one observation. The chain is built from TRBV9 and TRBJ2-1; the D gene is possibly TRBD1 (5 bases). V was pared by 0 bases and J by 7 bases, with 8 bases between. CDR3 length equals 13 residues. CDR1 SGDLS and CDR2 YYNGEE come from the germline V gene. CDR3 coding DNA: TGTGCCAGCAGCGTAGGGGGCTCGAATGAGCAGTTCTTC. It specifies CASSVGGSNEQFF. Full variable domain (rest looked up from reference TRBV9 and TRBJ2-1): DSGVTQTPKHLITATGQRVTLRCSPRSGDLSVYWYQQSLDQGLQFLIQYYNGEERAKGNILERFSAQQFPDLHSELNLSSLELGDSALYFCASSVGGSNEQFFGPGTRLTVL.

The chain recombines TRBV4-1 with TRBJ2-3; 8 nucleotides agree with TRBD2. Trimming cost V 4 bases and J 5 bases; bases outside gene matches: 8. The germline CDR1 and CDR2 sequences are MGHRA and YSYEKL. This CDR3 is built from 15 residues. The CDR3 DNA reads TGCGCCAGCAGCCTCTCGGGACTAGTCTTAGATACGCAGTATTTT. It is translated as CASSLSGLVLDTQYF.

The genes are TRBV18 and TRBJ1-4; 9 bases map to TRBD1. Germline CDR1 reads KGHSH; CDR2 reads LQKENI. Trimming removed 3 bases from V and 2 bases from J; junction bases left unmatched: 4. The CDR3 sequence is 16 residues long. The CDR3 region is CASSPYGTGTNEKLFF. Written as DNA, the CDR3 is TGTGCCAGCTCACCCTATGGGACAGGGACTAATGAAAAACTGTTTTTT.

The V and J genes are TRBV5-8 and TRBJ2-1; D unclear. Germline-derived CDR1 and CDR2 are SGHTS and YDEGEE. The CDR3 runs 11 residues. Trimming shortened V by 7 bases and J by 11 bases, and 13 bases separated the two germline ends. For the CDR3, the DNA is TGTGCCAGCCACCGGTGGGCTCAGCAGTTCTTC. Its protein product is CASHRWAQQFF.

This chain links TRBV2 with TRBJ2-7; 8 bases line up with TRBD2. The CDR3 covers 12 residues. Losses at the gene ends were 2 bases for V and 11 bases for J; bases not matched to a gene: 5. Germline CDR1 reads SNHLY; CDR2 reads FYNNEI. CDR3 amino acids: CASSEPREGEYF. CDR3 sequence (DNA): TGTGCCAGCAGTGAACCCCGGGAGGGAGAGTACTTC.

The chain employs TRBV7-3 and TRBJ2-1; D gene uncertain. CDR3 length equals 12 residues. The germline V and J ends were trimmed by 1 base and 7 bases, with 5 bases remaining between them. The germline CDR1 and CDR2 sequences are SGHTA and FQGTGA. CDR3 DNA sequence: TGTGCCAGCAGCTTAAACTCTAATGAGCAGTTCTTC. Residues: CASSLNSNEQFF.

This chain's CDR3 is CASSQGRIRDGTYEQYF. CDR3 bases: TGTGCCAGCAGCCAAGGACGGATCCGGGACGGTACCTACGAGCAGTACTTC. The chain uses TRBV14 and TRBJ2-7; D is tentatively TRBD1 or TRBD2 (5 bases each). V lost 1 base and J lost 2, with 18 bases in between. CDR3 length equals 17 residues. CDR1 and CDR2 (germline): SGHDN, FVKESK.

This clone was observed a single time. This chain connects TRBV5-8 to TRBJ2-1; 8 bases match TRBD2. V lost 5 bases to trimming and J lost 6 bases; unmatched junction nucleotides: 10. CDR1 and CDR2 (germline): SGHTS, YDEGEE. The CDR3 has 15 residues. The CDR3, as DNA: TGTGCCAGCAGTTCCGGGACTAGAAGGGGCAATGAGCAGTTCTTC. Residues: CASSSGTRRGNEQFF.

This chain links TRBV25-1 with TRBJ1-2; D remains unclear. The CDR3 has 14 amino acids. Germline V gives CDR1 MGHDK, CDR2 SYGVNS. The V and J ends lost 1 base and 2 bases respectively, with 8 bases between them. This chain's CDR3 is CASSESGKNYGYTF. Here the CDR3 DNA reads TGTGCCAGCAGTGAATCGGGCAAGAACTATGGCTACACCTTC.

This chain joins TRBV9 and TRBJ2-7, with TRBD2 identical over 11 bases. This CDR3 has 15 residues. Germline V gene data show CDR1 as SGDLS and CDR2 as YYNGEE. V lost 3 bases to trimming and J lost 0 bases; unmatched junction nucleotides: 2. The CDR3 here is CASSELAGVSYEQYF. The CDR3 bases are TGTGCCAGCAGCGAACTAGCGGGAGTCTCCTACGAGCAGTACTTC.

The chain is built from TRBV9 and TRBJ2-2; 13 bases are a match to TRBD2. The CDR3 is made up of 17 amino acids. Germline V lookup: CDR1 SGDLS, CDR2 YYNGEE. Germline trimming cut 1 base from V and 4 bases from J; bases unmatched to any gene: 4. CDR3 residues: CASSVWGLAGSTGELFF. The DNA of the CDR3 is TGTGCCAGCAGCGTATGGGGACTAGCGGGATCCACCGGGGAGCTGTTTTTT. The variable domain in full, completed from reference TRBV9 and TRBJ2-2, reads DSGVTQTPKHLITATGQRVTLRCSPRSGDLSVYWYQQSLDQGLQFLIQYYNGEERAKGNILERFSAQQFPDLHSELNLSSLELGDSALYFCASSVWGLAGSTGELFFGEGSRLTVL.

The chain is built from TRBV4-1 and TRBJ2-3, with D perhaps given as TRBD1 or TRBD2 (5 bases each). This CDR3 has 15 amino acids. The V and J ends lost 3 bases and 4 bases respectively, with 14 bases between them. Looked up from germline, CDR1 is MGHRA and CDR2 is YSYEKL. CDR3 nucleotide sequence: TGCGCCAGCAGCCACGTCGGGGCAAGCGCAGATACGCAGTATTTT. This encodes CASSHVGASADTQYF.

V is TRBV29-1 and J is TRBJ2-7; a weak D match, TRBD1 (7 bases). The CDR3 sequence is 12 residues long. V was shortened by 7 bases and J by 2 bases, with 12 bases between the two germline ends. Per the germline V gene, CDR1 is SQVTM and CDR2 is ANQGSEA. The CDR3 nucleotides are TGCAGCGGAACAGGGGAGGCCTACGAGCAGTACTTC. Translation: CSGTGEAYEQYF.

The CDR3 sequence: CACWRNGRTYEQYF. The CDR3 DNA sequence: TGTGCCTGTTGGCGGAATGGGAGAACTTACGAGCAGTACTTC. The J gene is TRBJ2-7, the V gene TRBV30; tentative D call: TRBD2 (5 bases). Germline assignment: CDR1 GTSNPN and CDR2 SVGIG (reference sequence). V lost 6 bases to trimming and J lost 4 bases, with 19 bases between them. The CDR3 sequence is 14 residues long.

The chain couples TRBV4-1 to TRBJ2-7; perhaps TRBD1 as D (6 bases). The CDR3 has 15 amino acids. Germline V CDR1 and CDR2: MGHRA, YSYEKL. Trimming removed 4 bases at V and 7 bases at J, with 20 bases between. CDR3 bases: TGCGCCAGCAGCCTCCGGGACATTGCCCTGGAAGAGCAGTACTTC. It translates to CASSLRDIALEEQYF.

The chain has TRBV9 and TRBJ1-3, with D maybe TRBD1 (6 bases). The CDR3 is made up of 16 amino acids. Germline loops: CDR1 SGDLS, CDR2 YYNGEE. With 1 base removed from V and 1 base from J, the gap between germline ends came to 12 bases. Here the CDR3 DNA reads TGTGCCAGCAGCGTAACAGGGACGGGGTCTGGAAACACCATATATTTT. Encoded protein: CASSVTGTGSGNTIYF.

The V and J genes are TRBV25-1 and TRBJ2-1; weak D call: TRBD2 (5 bases). The V and J ends lost 2 bases and 10 bases respectively, with 12 bases between them. The CDR3 loop spans 13 amino acids. Germline V CDR1 and CDR2: MGHDK, SYGVNS. In DNA, the CDR3 is TGTGCCAGCAGTGAAGCAGCGGTTGTGGAGCAGTTCTTC. This gives the protein CASSEAAVVEQFF.

CDR3 in DNA: TGCGCCAGCACCGAAGGAGGGGACCGCACAGATACGCAGTATTTT. Its translation: CASTEGGDRTDTQYF. V and J are TRBV4-3 and TRBJ2-3, with D possibly TRBD2 on 6 matching bases. Trimming shortened V by 7 bases and J by 1 base, and 15 bases separated the two germline ends. The CDR3 runs 15 residues. CDR1 LGHNA and CDR2 YSLEER come from the germline V gene.

The chain employs TRBV20-1 and TRBJ2-5; D gene uncertain. The V gene's germline CDR1 is DFQATT and CDR2 SNEGSKA (reference sequence). The CDR3 sequence is 11 residues long. V gave up 4 bases and J gave up 4 bases, with 7 bases separating them. The CDR3 DNA is TGCAGTGCTAAGTACCGAGAGACCCAGTACTTC. Translation gives CSAKYRETQYF.

This clone was observed a handful of times. CDR3 sequence reads: CASSPRVGALSNQPQHF. Here the CDR3 DNA reads TGTGCCAGCAGCCCGCGGGTCGGGGCTCTTAGCAATCAGCCCCAGCATTTT. V usage is TRBV5-6 and J usage is TRBJ1-5, with D possibly being TRBD1 (5 bases). There are 17 residues in the CDR3. Germline V gene data show CDR1 as SGHDT and CDR2 as YYEEEE. The germline V and J ends were trimmed by 4 bases and 0 bases, with 17 bases remaining between them.

The chain links TRBV6-4 to TRBJ2-5; D remains unclear. Germline V gene sequence: CDR1 MRHNA, CDR2 SNTAGT. The CDR3 sequence is 13 residues long. Trimming pared 6 bases from V and 2 bases from J, leaving 10 bases between. The CDR3 is CASSRHTQETQYF. CDR3 DNA sequence: TGTGCCAGCAGCCGACATACTCAAGAGACCCAGTACTTC.

Only one count was recorded for this clone. V and J are TRBV27 and TRBJ2-1, with D possibly TRBD2 on 5 matching bases. Trimming removed 0 bases from V and 3 bases from J, with 21 bases in between. This CDR3 region has 19 residues. Germline-derived CDR1 and CDR2 are MNHEY and SMNVEV (reference sequence). The CDR3 nucleotides read TGTGCCAGCAGTTTATCGACGGCGAGGCGAGGGCCGGGCTACAATGAGCAGTTCTTC. Amino acid sequence: CASSLSTARRGPGYNEQFF.

This clone appeared a single time. This chain uses TRBV7-3 with TRBJ2-7; D possibly uses TRBD1 or TRBD2 (5 bases each). This CDR3 spans 14 amino acids. V gave up 0 bases and J gave up 6 bases, with 12 bases separating them. Germline V gene data show CDR1 as SGHTA and CDR2 as FQGTGA. CDR3 in DNA: TGTGCCAGCAGCTTAACTGGGGGTTCGTCCGAGCAGTACTTC. Amino acid sequence: CASSLTGGSSEQYF.

This clone was seen a few times. This chain links TRBV14 with TRBJ1-5, with 9 bases lining up with TRBD1. The trim removed 1 base at V and 5 bases at J, leaving 3 bases unmatched. This CDR3 contains 15 residues. Germline V CDR1 and CDR2: SGHDN, FVKESK. This chain's CDR3 is CASSQGGTGYQPQHF. For the CDR3, the DNA is TGTGCCAGCAGCCAAGGAGGGACAGGGTATCAGCCCCAGCATTTT.

This rearrangement joins TRBV27 to TRBJ1-2; D is possibly TRBD1 (6 bases). Germline loops: CDR1 MNHEY, CDR2 SMNVEV (reference sequence). This CDR3 spans 14 amino acids. V lost 7 bases and J 2 bases, leaving 14 bases between the germline ends. The CDR3 protein is CASTPGGRNYGYTF. The CDR3 bases are TGTGCCAGCACCCCCGGGGGCCGCAACTATGGCTACACCTTC.

The chain combines TRBV12-5 with TRBJ2-2; tentatively, D is TRBD2 (6 bases). Germline assignment: CDR1 LGHNT and CDR2 FRNRAP. V was pared by 4 bases and J by 4 bases, with 22 bases between. CDR3 length: 18 amino acids. The CDR3 bases are TGTGCTAGTGGTTCCCCCAAGACTAGAGCCCTCACCACCGGGGAGCTGTTTTTT. Translating gives CASGSPKTRALTTGELFF.